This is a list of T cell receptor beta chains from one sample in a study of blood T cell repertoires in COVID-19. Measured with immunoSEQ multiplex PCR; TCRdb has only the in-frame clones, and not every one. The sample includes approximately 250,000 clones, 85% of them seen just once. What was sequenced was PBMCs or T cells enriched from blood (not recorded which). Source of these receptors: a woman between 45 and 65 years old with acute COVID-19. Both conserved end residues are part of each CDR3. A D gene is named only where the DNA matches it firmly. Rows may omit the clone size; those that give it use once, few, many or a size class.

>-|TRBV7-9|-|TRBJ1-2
TGTGCCAGCAGCCCCGCAGGGAACCCTAACTATGGCTACACCTTC
CASSPAGNPNYGYTF
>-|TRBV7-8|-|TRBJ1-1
TGTGCCAGCAGCTGGGGGGGTAACACTGAAGCTTTCTTT
CASSWGGNTEAFF
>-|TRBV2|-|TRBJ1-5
TGTGCCAGCAGCCTCTCTCAGCCCCAGCATTTT
CASSLSQPQHF
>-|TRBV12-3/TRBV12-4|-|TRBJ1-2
TGTGCCAGCAGCGACTACGGGGAAAATGGCTACACCTTC
CASSDYGENGYTF
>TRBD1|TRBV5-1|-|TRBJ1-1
TGCGCCAGCAGCTTGGATTGGTCCAGGGGGCTGAACACTGAAGCTTTCTTT
CASSLDWSRGLNTEAFF
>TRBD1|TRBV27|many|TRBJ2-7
TGTGCCAGCAGTTTCACGAGCCCCGGGACAGGGGATGACGAGCAGTACTTC
CASSFTSPGTGDDEQYF
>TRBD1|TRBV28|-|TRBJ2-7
TGTGCCAGCAGCTTAACCCAGGGGGCGGAGGAGCAGTACTTC
CASSLTQGAEEQYF
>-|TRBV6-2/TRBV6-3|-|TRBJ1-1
TGTGCCAGCAGTCTGACGGGGAACACTGAAGCTTTCTTT
CASSLTGNTEAFF
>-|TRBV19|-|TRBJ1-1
TGTGCCAGTAGTATTGGAGGAGGGCTAGGCACTGAAGCTTTCTTT
CASSIGGGLGTEAFF
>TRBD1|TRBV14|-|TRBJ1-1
TGTGCCAGCAGCCTGACAGGGTTGGACACTGAAGCTTTCTTT
CASSLTGLDTEAFF
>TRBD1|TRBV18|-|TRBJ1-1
TGTGCCAGCTCACGATCGACAGGGACGAACACTGAAGCTTTCTTT
CASSRSTGTNTEAFF
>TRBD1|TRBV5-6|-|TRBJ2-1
TGTGCCAGCAGCCTCGAAGGGGGACAGGGGAGCTCCTACAATGAGCAGTTCTTC
CASSLEGGQGSSYNEQFF
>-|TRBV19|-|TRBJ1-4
TGTGCCAGTAGTGGCGGGGGATCTAATGAAAAACTGTTTTTT
CASSGGGSNEKLFF
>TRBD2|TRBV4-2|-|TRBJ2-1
TGTGCCAGCAGCCAAGAGGGGGGGACCTACAATGAGCAGTTCTTC
CASSQEGGTYNEQFF
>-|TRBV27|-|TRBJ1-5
TGTGCCAGCAACTCCGGGACTTTGGGCAATCAGCCCCAGCATTTT
CASNSGTLGNQPQHF
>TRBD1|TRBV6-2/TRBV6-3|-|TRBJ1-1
TGTGCCAGCAGTTTGGAAACAGGGGGGGGTCTGAACACTGAAGCTTTCTTT
CASSLETGGGLNTEAFF
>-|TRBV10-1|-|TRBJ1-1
TGCGCCAGCAGCGAACGGGGAAACACTGAAGCTTTCTTT
CASSERGNTEAFF
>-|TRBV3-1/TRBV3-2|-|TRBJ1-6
TGTGCCAGCAACCAGGGGAGGAAGGATCAGTCACCCCTCCACTTT
CASNQGRKDQSPLHF
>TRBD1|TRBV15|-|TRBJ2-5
TGTGCCACCAGCAGAGACCAGACAGGGGAGACCCAGTACTTC
CATSRDQTGETQYF
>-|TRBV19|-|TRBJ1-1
TGTGCCAGTAGTGGTATCGGGGTTCTTGACACTGAAGCTTTCTTT
CASSGIGVLDTEAFF
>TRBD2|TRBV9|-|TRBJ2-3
TGTGCCAGCACCTACCTCGGGAGCGGGGGGGGCACAGATACGCAGTATTTT
CASTYLGSGGGTDTQYF
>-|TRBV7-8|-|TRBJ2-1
TGTGCCAGCAGCTTAGTTGCTATAATGTTCGGTGAGCAGTTCTTC
CASSLVAIMFGEQFF
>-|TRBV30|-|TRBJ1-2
TGTGCCTGGAGTGACACCTATGGCTACACCTTC
CAWSDTYGYTF
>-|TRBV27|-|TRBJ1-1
TGTGCCAGCAGGTCGGGGGGTAGCATGAACACTGAAGCTTTCTTT
CASRSGGSMNTEAFF
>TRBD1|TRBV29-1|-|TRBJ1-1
TGCAGCGTACGGACAGGGGGCTTAGGTGAAGCTTTCTTT
CSVRTGGLGEAFF
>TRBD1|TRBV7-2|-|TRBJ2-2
TGTGCCAGCAGCTTCGGACAGGGGACCGGGGAGCTGTTTTTT
CASSFGQGTGELFF
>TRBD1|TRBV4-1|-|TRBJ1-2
TGCGCCAGCAGCCCGGACAGGGAGAGGGGCTACACCTTC
CASSPDRERGYTF
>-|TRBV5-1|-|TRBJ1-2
TGCGCCAGCAGCTTGGAGTTGGGGGCCCGAGGCTACACCTTC
CASSLELGARGYTF